A single sample is the source of the 17 T cell receptor beta chains below, sequenced in a study of identical twins. Each CDR3 protein is one row after TCRdb ran MiXCR on the 5' RACE reads. Of roughly 250,000 distinct CDR3 sequences in the sample, roughly 13% are singletons; the top ten hold 8.8%. Sequences were obtained from memory (CD45RO+) T cells sorted from blood. The source is a woman under 30 in good health.

At least ten counts were recorded for this clonotype. CDR3 sequence (DNA): TGCGCCAGCAGCAGGGGGTATTTCGATGAGCAGTTCTTC. Residues: CASSRGYFDEQFF. The chain links TRBV5-1 to TRBJ2-1; a possible D gene is TRBD1 (6 bases). This CDR3 has 13 residues. V lost 4 bases to trimming and J lost 8 bases, with 13 bases between them. Per germline, CDR1 SGHRS and CDR2 YFSETQ.

This clonotype was seen more than once but under ten times. The chain is built from TRBV4-1 and TRBJ2-7; D is uncertain. The CDR3 is made up of 14 amino acids. The V gene's germline CDR1 is MGHRA and CDR2 YSYEKL. The ends were cut back, 0 bases at V and 1 base at J, with 7 bases in the middle. In DNA form, the CDR3 reads TGCGCCAGCAGCCAAGAATGGCAGTCCTACGAGCAGTACTTC. It encodes CASSQEWQSYEQYF.

A note on this clonotype: It may be a read error: a sequence one base away is much more abundant. This sequence joins TRBV11-3 and TRBJ2-5; D may correspond to TRBD1 or TRBD2 (5 bases each). Germline assignment: CDR1 SGHNT and CDR2 YENEEA. This CDR3 comprises 12 residues. The V end was cut by 1 base, the J end by 6 bases, with 6 bases between. The chain's CDR3 is CASSLGGKTQYF. The CDR3 region has the DNA TGTGCCAGCAGCTTAGGGGGGAAGACCCAGTACTTC.

This clonotype was picked up many times. The chain combines TRBV20-1 with TRBJ1-1; D ambiguous. V shed 0 bases and J shed 6 bases, with 14 bases lying between them. The CDR3 has 14 amino acids. CDR1 DFQATT and CDR2 SNEGSKA come from the germline V gene (reference sequence). The CDR3 DNA is TGCAGTGCTAGAGATAGGGCTGCTTTTCCTGAAGCTTTCTTT. Translated: CSARDRAAFPEAFF.

This chain connects TRBV5-6 to TRBJ1-2; 7 bases agree with TRBD1. Germline CDR1 SGHDT, CDR2 YYEEEE. This CDR3 has 13 amino acids. J lost 5 bases, V lost 3 bases, and 4 bases had no gene match. CDR3 loop: CASSSVTGYGYTF. The CDR3 DNA reads TGTGCCAGCAGCTCTGTGACAGGGTATGGCTACACCTTC.

The V and J genes are TRBV12-3 or TRBV12-4 and TRBJ2-3; 8 bases are shared with TRBD2. This CDR3 has 16 amino acids. Trimming removed 2 bases from V and 1 base from J; junction bases left unmatched: 5. This CDR3 is CASSLWAGGGTDTQYF. The CDR3 region has the DNA TGTGCCAGCAGTTTATGGGCGGGGGGAGGCACAGATACGCAGTATTTT.

This rearrangement joins TRBV6-6 to TRBJ2-5; D is uncertain. The CDR3 extends over 13 amino acids. Germline CDR1 MNHNY, CDR2 SVGAGI (reference sequence). Trimming took off 6 bases at V and 0 bases at J, with 8 bases between the two ends. CDR3 nucleotide sequence: TGTGCCAGCAGGGGTGACTACCAAGAGACCCAGTACTTC. Its protein is CASRGDYQETQYF.

V usage is TRBV9 and J usage is TRBJ2-6, with D unclear. The V gene's germline CDR1 is SGDLS and CDR2 YYNGEE. Deletions cut 4 bases from V and 1 base from J, with 15 bases between. The CDR3 is 17 residues long. The CDR3 region has the DNA TGTGCCAGCAGCCCCCAGGTCTTGGGTTCTGGGGCCAACGTCCTGACTTTC. It encodes CASSPQVLGSGANVLTF.

The chain links TRBV10-3 to TRBJ2-3, with D perhaps TRBD1 or TRBD2 (5 bases each). CDR3 length equals 16 residues. CDR1 ENHRY and CDR2 SYGVKD come from the germline V gene. Trimming removed 3 bases at V and 4 bases at J, with 17 bases between. Here the CDR3 reads CAISDVEKGTSDTQYF. Here the CDR3 DNA reads TGTGCCATCAGTGACGTCGAGAAGGGGACCTCAGATACGCAGTATTTT.

V gene TRBV7-8 combines with J gene TRBJ2-1; 7 bases are a match to TRBD2. This CDR3 contains 17 residues. The germline gives CDR1 SGHVS, CDR2 FQNEAQ. V lost 3 bases to trimming and J lost 5 bases; unmatched junction nucleotides: 13. DNA for the CDR3: TGTGCCAGCAGCTTCTGGGCGGGAGATAGTCTCAACAATGAGCAGTTCTTC. This sequence encodes CASSFWAGDSLNNEQFF.

The chain couples TRBV7-8 to TRBJ2-1; D ambiguous. The CDR3 totals 14 residues. The V end lost 2 bases, the J end lost 4 bases, and 9 bases lay between the germline ends. Germline values: CDR1 SGHVS, CDR2 FQNEAQ. The CDR3 reads CASSLQLGYNEQFF. The CDR3 DNA reads TGTGCCAGCAGCTTACAGCTGGGGTACAATGAGCAGTTCTTC.

This sequence joins TRBV5-1 and TRBJ2-3; D may correspond to TRBD1 or TRBD2 (5 bases each). Germline CDR1 and CDR2: SGHRS and YFSETQ. CDR3 length equals 15 residues. The ends were cut back, 1 base at V and 2 bases at J, with 11 bases in the middle. The CDR3 DNA is TGCGCCAGCAGCTTGCCGGGGCCACTCACAGATACGCAGTATTTT. Translating it yields CASSLPGPLTDTQYF.

The J gene is TRBJ2-3, the V gene TRBV20-1; TRBD2 is a possible D gene (5 bases). V gave up 2 bases and J gave up 4 bases, with 10 bases separating them. Germline V gene data show CDR1 as DFQATT and CDR2 as SNEGSKA (reference sequence). The CDR3 is 13 residues long. The CDR3 here is CSARTLLADTQYF. The CDR3, as DNA: TGCAGTGCTAGAACCTTACTAGCAGATACGCAGTATTTT.

The CDR3 DNA reads TGCGCCAGCAGAAGTCCTTCGGATGAGCAGTTCTTC. Its translation: CASRSPSDEQFF. The rearrangement uses TRBV5-1 and TRBJ2-1; D is undetermined. The CDR3 has 12 residues. Trimming removed 5 bases from V and 8 bases from J, with 11 bases in between. CDR1 is SGHRS, CDR2 YFSETQ, per germline.

V usage is TRBV28 and J usage is TRBJ1-5; weak D call: TRBD1 (6 bases). V dropped 5 bases and J dropped 4 bases, with 15 bases sitting between them. This CDR3 comprises 15 residues. Germline V gene lookup returns CDR1 MDHEN and CDR2 SYDVKM. The CDR3 DNA is TGTGCCAGCAGTCCGCTAAGGGGGGCTAATCAGCCCCAGCATTTT. This encodes CASSPLRGANQPQHF. The complete variable domain, with remaining parts taken from reference TRBV28 and TRBJ1-5, reads DVKVTQSSRYLVKRTGEKVFLECVQDMDHENMFWYRQDPGLGLRLIYFSYDVKMKEKGDIPEGYSVSREKKERFSLILESASTNQTSMYLCASSPLRGANQPQHFGDGTRLSIL.

This clonotype was seen more than once but under ten times. The J gene is TRBJ2-1, the V gene TRBV6-1, with D possibly being TRBD1 or TRBD2 (5 bases each). Trimming shortened V by 6 bases and J by 8 bases, and 20 bases separated the two germline ends. From germline, CDR1 is MNHNS and CDR2 SASEGT. The CDR3 runs 15 residues. The CDR3 nucleotides are TGTGCCAGCAGCACGGGGCAGGTTGGAAGGCATGAGCAGTTCTTC. Its translation is CASSTGQVGRHEQFF.

Only a few counts were recorded for this clonotype. This sequence joins TRBV2 and TRBJ2-7; D not resolved. With 4 bases removed from V and 0 bases from J, the gap between germline ends came to 10 bases. The CDR3 extends over 14 amino acids. Germline CDR1 SNHLY, CDR2 FYNNEI. CDR3 protein: CASSVTRLSYEQYF. DNA of the CDR3: TGTGCCAGCAGTGTGACTCGCCTCTCCTACGAGCAGTACTTC.